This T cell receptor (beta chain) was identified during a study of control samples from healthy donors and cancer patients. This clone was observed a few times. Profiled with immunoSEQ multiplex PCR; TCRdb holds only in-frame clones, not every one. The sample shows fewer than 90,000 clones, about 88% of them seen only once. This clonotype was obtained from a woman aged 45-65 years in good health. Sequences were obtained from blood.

The CDR3 coding sequence is TGCGCCATTACACCGGGACTAGCGGGGGGGCCGAAGAACACCGGGGAGCTGTTTTTT. It yields the protein CAITPGLAGGPKNTGELFF. This chain joins TRBV4-1 and TRBJ2-2; 16 bases match TRBD2. CDR1 is MGHRA and CDR2 is YSYEKL in the germline V gene. Trimming took 10 bases from V and 1 from J; bases not matched to a gene: 12. The length of the CDR3 is 19 residues.